The present entry profiles one TCR beta chain with its context. Its target is unknown. The authors produced TCR alpha and TCR beta cDNA libraries with sample barcodes and UMIs by 5'RACE using constant-segment primers. TCRdb processed the 5' RACE reads anew with MiXCR; each CDR3 protein has one entry. The table shows fewer than 650,000 distinct CDR3 sequences, with around 16% occurring only once. The germline CDR1 and CDR2 sequences are MNHEY and SVGAGI. The CDR3 covers 15 residues. Trimming removed 1 base at V and 1 base at J, with 10 bases between. The data belong to a study of T-cell memory formation after mild COVID-19. Study context: For the most part, TCR clusters were specific to one donor.

Study-level points and caveats: Contracting clones, day 15 to 85, had balanced CD4/CD8, and later expanders favored CD4+.

Sequencing input: PBMCs or a T cell subset sorted from them (not recorded which). The V gene is TRBV6-5, the J gene TRBJ1-1; no reliable D call. This clonotype originated in an adult woman who had mild COVID-19 (a few samples of this study predate the infection). Cell type and time point are not known. CDR3: CASSYFPVGNTEAFF. The CDR3 DNA reads as TGTGCCAGCAGTTACTTTCCGGTAGGGAACACTGAAGCTTTCTTT.